The present T cell receptor beta chain was sequenced within a study of T-cell reconstitution after alpha-beta-depleted transplantation in children. Construction of the TCRbeta library involved unique molecular identifiers. TCRdb processed the PCR reads anew with MiXCR; each CDR3 protein has one entry. The sample records about 610,000 distinct CDR3 sequences, roughly 10% being singletons. This clonotype appeared a few times. The CDR3 covers 14 residues. V lost 4 bases, J lost 7 bases, and 8 bases stayed unmatched. The V gene's germline CDR1 is SGDLS and CDR2 YYNGEE. The TCR originated in a human donor who donated a stem cell graft to a child with acute myeloid leukemia. The J gene is TRBJ2-1, the V gene TRBV9, with 7 positions matching TRBD2. The material was PBMCs from the stem cell graft donor, obtained from the stem cell graft. Written as DNA, the CDR3 is TGTGCCAGCAGCCCTGAGACTAGCTGGAATGAGCAGTTCTTC. Protein: CASSPETSWNEQFF. The full variable domain, in which reference TRBV9 and TRBJ2-1 provide the parts outside the CDR3, is DSGVTQTPKHLITATGQRVTLRCSPRSGDLSVYWYQQSLDQGLQFLIQYYNGEERAKGNILERFSAQQFPDLHSELNLSSLELGDSALYFCASSPETSWNEQFFGPGTRLTVL.